This T cell receptor (beta chain) was found in a study of shared clonotypes between healthy human individuals. On this clone itself: Its antigen is still unknown.

There were no recent acute infections or vaccinations among the donors, who were healthy HIV-negative adults. Germline CDR1 SGHTA, CDR2 FQGNSA. The CDR3 is 13 amino acids. The V end was cut by 1 base, the J end by 10 bases, with 11 bases between. Whole-study results and caveats: An effect of sequencing depth on clonotype sharing among donors was expected. Against clonotypes common to all four donors, non-shared ones had lower generation probabilities.

In the sorted-subset replicate PCRs, 200 ng DNA, 25,000 to 35,000 T cell genomes, was used. The assay was immunoSEQ multiplex PCR, and TCRdb's table has in-frame clones only and misses some. The sample has about 2 million clones, roughly 96% seen once; the top ten hold 0.13%. The J gene is TRBJ2-1, the V gene TRBV7-2, with a weak D call TRBD2 (5 bases). The receptor's source is a man between 18 and 35 years old in good health. Material: naive CD4+ T cells sorted from blood. The subset here: CD45RA+ positively selected. CDR3 nucleotides: TGTGCCAGCAGCTTAGTAGCGCAAAGAGAGCAGTTCTTC. It yields the protein CASSLVAQREQFF.